The text below deals with one T cell receptor beta chain. It was at deep level that the assay was run. Using immunoSEQ multiplex PCR, the repertoire was profiled, and TCRdb retains in-frame clones only, with some absent. The sample contains about 2.4 million clones, approximately 90% of which appear only once. These data originate in a study of shared clonotypes between healthy human individuals. CD4+ cells underwent separation, giving CD45RA+ naive and CD45RA-negative memory subsets. After removal of 0 bases from V and 2 bases from J, the junction contained 11 bases not matched to a gene. CDR3 length: 18 amino acids. Germline CDR1 and CDR2: SGHDN and FVKESK.

The TCR originated in a man aged 18-30 years in good health. The rearrangement joins TRBV14 to TRBJ2-3, with 7 nucleotides matching TRBD2. The sequencing sample was made of naive CD4+ T cells sorted from blood. Sample subset: CD45RA+ positively selected. The DNA of the CDR3 is TGTGCCAGCAGCCAAGATCGGGCTAGCGGAGGGACCACAGATACGCAGTATTTT. This encodes CASSQDRASGGTTDTQYF.